This record looks at one T cell receptor beta chain sequence and its context. Sequencing used immunoSEQ multiplex PCR; TCRdb keeps in-frame clones, though not all of them. The table includes around 130,000 clones, approximately 90% detected once. The data stem from a study of blood T cell repertoires in COVID-19. The wider study: Samples taken during acute and convalescent COVID-19 were collected in the United States, Italy and Spain.

V was pared by 1 base and J by 2 bases, with 10 bases between. Germline CDR1 and CDR2: SGHRS and YFSETQ. This CDR3 is built from 14 residues. The chain joins TRBV5-1 to TRBJ2-7; tentatively, D is TRBD1 (5 bases). The clonotype originates from a man aged 45-65 years with active or convalescent COVID-19. The material sequenced was peripheral blood. The CDR3 DNA reads TGCGCCAGCAGCTTGACAGGAGAGGCCTACGAGCAGTACTTC. Translating gives CASSLTGEAYEQYF. Full variable domain (rest looked up from reference TRBV5-1 and TRBJ2-7): KAGVTQTPRYLIKTRGQQVTLSCSPISGHRSVSWYQQTPGQGLQFLFEYFSETQRNKGNFPGRFSGRQFSNSRSEMNVSTLELGDSALYLCASSLTGEAYEQYFGPGTRLTVT.